The following is a T cell receptor beta chain sequence with its context. Its antigen remains unidentified. Time point in this sample: cycle 4 day 1 (C4D1), after less than 7 weeks of nivolumab. All patients experienced relapse after autologous stem cell transplantation, and brentuximab vedotin exposure was variable. This sample was included in a study of PD-1 blockade in classical Hodgkin lymphoma. Clones were read by immunoSEQ multiplex PCR, and TCRdb kept only the in-frame ones, dropping some. The data contain tens of thousands of clones, 78% of them singletons. Broader study findings: In CD4+ cells, TCR diversity went up significantly by C4D1, but in CD8+ cells it did not. Baseline TCR diversity was reportedly lower in newly diagnosed patients than in healthy donors. It was reported as lower still in relapsed/refractory patients. Whoever responded completely had baseline diversity much like that seen in newly diagnosed patients.

The source was peripheral blood mononuclear cells (PBMCs), collected before the fourth cycle of nivolumab. The source is a human donor with classical Hodgkin lymphoma.

The CDR3 loop is CASSLPPVGEQFF. DNA of the CDR3: TGTGCCAGCAGTTTACCGCCTGTCGGTGAGCAGTTCTTC. This rearrangement joins TRBV27 to TRBJ2-1; no definite D call. The germline V and J ends were trimmed by 2 bases and 9 bases, with 11 bases remaining between them. Germline-derived CDR1 and CDR2 are MNHEY and SMNVEV (reference sequence). The CDR3 runs to 13 residues.